This passage covers 2 T cell receptor beta chains from one sample sequenced in a study of T cell changes during pregnancy in multiple sclerosis. TCRdb keeps only in-frame clones here, not all; method: immunoSEQ multiplex PCR. The sample gives tens of thousands of clones, about 90% of which show up once; 1.1% to 1.5% is in the top ten. The sequencing here drew on peripheral blood, taken in the second trimester of pregnancy. All receptors derive from a female donor in good health, enrolled as a control in a pregnancy study.

This chain joins TRBV7-3 and TRBJ2-1; 10 nucleotides agree with TRBD2. The CDR3 is made up of 17 amino acids. Trimming removed 6 bases from V and 1 base from J; junction bases left unmatched: 9. Germline CDR1 SGHTA, CDR2 FQGTGA. The CDR3 DNA sequence: TGTGCCAGCAGGTCAACCCCACTAGCGGGGTCCTACAATGAGCAGTTCTTC. Translation gives CASRSTPLAGSYNEQFF.

The chain employs TRBV9 and TRBJ2-3; D may be TRBD1 (6 bases). The germline V gene encodes CDR1 SGDLS and CDR2 YYNGEE. The CDR3 sequence is 16 residues long. Trimming cost V 4 bases and J 2 bases, with 17 bases left between them. CDR3 protein: CASSTGQTGITDTQYF. The CDR3, as DNA: TGTGCCAGCAGCACAGGACAGACGGGAATCACAGATACGCAGTATTTT. The full variable domain, rest sourced from reference TRBV9 and TRBJ2-3, is DSGVTQTPKHLITATGQRVTLRCSPRSGDLSVYWYQQSLDQGLQFLIQYYNGEERAKGNILERFSAQQFPDLHSELNLSSLELGDSALYFCASSTGQTGITDTQYFGPGTRLTVL.